A single sample is the source of the 27 T cell receptor beta chains below, sequenced in a study of control samples from healthy donors and cancer patients. Libraries were prepared by immunoSEQ multiplex PCR; TCRdb keeps only in-frame clonotypes and omits some of them. The data show roughly 370,000 clones, with about nine tenths seen just once and around 6.4% held by the top ten. Sample: PBMCs. The receptor set was obtained from a man in his forties with head and neck cancer.

The chain combines TRBV9 with TRBJ2-7; D is unclear. Trimming took 4 bases from V and 0 from J, leaving 11 bases between them. The CDR3 runs 14 residues. The V gene's germline CDR1 is SGDLS and CDR2 YYNGEE. In DNA, the CDR3 is TGTGCCAGCAGCCCAAGGTGGGGCTCCTACGAGCAGTACTTC. It yields the protein CASSPRWGSYEQYF. Drawing the rest from reference TRBV9 and TRBJ2-7, the complete variable domain is DSGVTQTPKHLITATGQRVTLRCSPRSGDLSVYWYQQSLDQGLQFLIQYYNGEERAKGNILERFSAQQFPDLHSELNLSSLELGDSALYFCASSPRWGSYEQYFGPGTRLTVT.

As DNA, the CDR3 is TGTGCCAGCGCGTGGGGGTCCGCTGAAGCTTTCTTT. Protein: CASAWGSAEAFF. The V and J genes are TRBV6-6 and TRBJ1-1; weak D call: TRBD1 (5 bases). V gave up 8 bases and J gave up 6 bases, with 13 bases separating them. This CDR3 has 12 amino acids. Germline assignment: CDR1 MNHNY and CDR2 SVGAGI (reference sequence).

The chain recombines TRBV5-4 with TRBJ2-5; D remains unclear. In germline, CDR1 is SGHNT, CDR2 YYREEE (reference sequence). This CDR3 comprises 12 residues. Trimming took 0 bases from V and 5 from J, leaving 5 bases between them. CDR3 sequence reads: CASSLARETQYF. The DNA for the CDR3 is TGTGCCAGCAGCTTGGCCCGGGAGACCCAGTACTTC.

V and J are TRBV6-5 and TRBJ2-3; 10 bases fit TRBD2. The germline V gene encodes CDR1 MNHEY and CDR2 SVGAGI. This CDR3 region has 15 residues. V lost 4 bases and J lost 3; bases outside the gene matches: 4. The CDR3 region is CASSLTSGFTDTQYF. CDR3 nucleotides: TGTGCCAGCAGTTTGACTAGCGGGTTTACAGATACGCAGTATTTT.

The chain uses TRBV4-2 and TRBJ2-7, with 9 positions matching TRBD1. CDR3 length equals 13 residues. Germline CDR1 and CDR2: LGHNA and YNFKEQ. The V and J ends lost 2 bases and 7 bases, in that order; junction bases with no gene match: 3. The CDR3 protein is CASSQTGGREQYF. The CDR3 DNA reads as TGTGCCAGCAGCCAAACAGGGGGCAGGGAGCAGTACTTC.

This chain links TRBV21-1 with TRBJ1-3; the D call TRBD1 from the table was never checked on the DNA. TRBV21-1 has pseudogene status. This CDR3 region has 18 residues. CDR3 loop: CASSKDLQDMNYGNTIYF. In DNA, the CDR3 is TGTGCCAGCAGCAAAGATCTCCAGGACATGAATTATGGAAACACCATATATTTT.

This clone showed up just a few times. The chain is built from TRBV18 and TRBJ2-7; D perhaps matches TRBD2 (5 bases). CDR1 and CDR2 (germline): KGHSH, LQKENI. The CDR3 is made up of 15 amino acids. V was pared by 1 base and J by 7 bases, with 17 bases between. The CDR3 DNA follows: TGTGCCAGCTCACCACGGATCGGACTCCTGGGAGAGCAGTACTTC. It translates to CASSPRIGLLGEQYF.

The rearrangement joins TRBV7-2 to TRBJ1-1; D is perhaps TRBD1 (6 bases). Germline assignment: CDR1 SGHTA and CDR2 FQGNSA. V lost 4 bases to trimming and J lost 3 bases, with 18 bases between them. This CDR3 has 16 amino acids. The CDR3 DNA follows: TGTGCCAGCAGCTCCCCCTTGGGGGAGGGGGACACTGAAGCTTTCTTT. This translates into CASSSPLGEGDTEAFF.

A single count supports this clone. This chain joins TRBV20-1 and TRBJ1-3; no clear D. This CDR3 contains 11 residues. CDR1 and CDR2 from the germline V gene are DFQATT and SNEGSKA (reference sequence). The ends were cut back, 6 bases at V and 2 bases at J, with 5 bases in the middle. The CDR3 nucleotides are TGCAGTGCGACCGCTGGAAACACCATATATTTT. As protein: CSATAGNTIYF.

This clone was observed many times. The CDR3 is CSVGAGGELFF. The CDR3 bases are TGCAGCGTTGGTGCGGGCGGGGAGCTGTTTTTT. The rearrangement links TRBV29-1 to TRBJ2-2, with D perhaps matching TRBD2 (5 bases). The germline CDR1 and CDR2 sequences are SQVTM and ANQGSEA. Trimming stripped 4 bases from V and 7 bases from J, with 7 bases between. The length of the CDR3 is 11 residues.

The CDR3 protein is CASSRVGGDEKLFF. The CDR3 region has the DNA TGTGCCAGCAGCCGCGTGGGTGGGGATGAAAAACTGTTTTTT. The V call is TRBV7-9, the J call TRBJ1-4, with D unclear. Germline V gives CDR1 SEHNR, CDR2 FQNEAQ (reference sequence). The CDR3 spans 14 residues. V lost 5 bases and J 6 bases, leaving 13 bases between the germline ends.

The chain links TRBV3-1 (or the pseudogene TRBV3-2) to TRBJ2-2; perhaps D is TRBD1 or TRBD2 (5 bases each). The CDR3 consists of 14 residues. Germline V gene data show CDR1 as LGHDT and CDR2 as YNNKEL (reference sequence). V was trimmed by 6 bases and J by 4 bases, leaving 12 bases between them. The chain's CDR3 is CASSLTGRTGELFF. In DNA, the CDR3 is TGTGCCAGCAGTCTGACGGGACGCACCGGGGAGCTGTTTTTT.

A word on this clone: One end of the junction fails to match germline, which may point to a read error. The V call is TRBV7-7, the J call TRBJ2-7; D unclear. The CDR3 has 13 amino acids. Germline V gene sequence: CDR1 SSHAT, CDR2 FNYEAQ (reference sequence). CDR3 amino acids: CASSLMDGYEQYF. CDR3 coding DNA: TGTGCTAGCAGCTTAATGGACGGTTACGAGCAGTACTTC.

This chain joins TRBV24-1 and TRBJ2-1; 9 bases agree with TRBD1. There are 18 residues in the CDR3. CDR1 is KGHDR and CDR2 is SFDVKD in the germline V gene. Trimming took 4 bases from V and 6 from J; bases not matched to a gene: 15. The CDR3 DNA follows: TGTGCCACCAGTGACACGGGGACAGGGCTGGGGAGGTTCAATGAGCAGTTCTTC. Translation: CATSDTGTGLGRFNEQFF.

The chain employs TRBV28 and TRBJ2-1; the D gene is possibly TRBD2 (6 bases). V lost 3 bases and J 9 bases, leaving 15 bases between the germline ends. CDR1 is MDHEN and CDR2 is SYDVKM in the germline V gene. The CDR3 contains 14 residues. CDR3 residues: CASSLGSRRGEQFF. In DNA, the CDR3 is TGTGCCAGCAGTTTGGGGAGCCGGAGGGGTGAGCAGTTCTTC.

For the CDR3, the DNA is TGTGCCAGTAGTATCTGGGGTAATGAGCAGTTCTTC. It specifies CASSIWGNEQFF. The chain recombines TRBV19 with TRBJ2-1; D gene unclear. This CDR3 region has 12 residues. Germline CDR1 and CDR2: LNHDA and SQIVND (reference sequence). Trimming stripped 3 bases from V and 7 bases from J, with 7 bases between. Full variable domain (rest looked up from reference TRBV19 and TRBJ2-1): DGGITQSPKYLFRKEGQNVTLSCEQNLNHDAMYWYRQDPGQGLRLIYYSQIVNDFQKGDIAEGYSVSREKKESFPLTVTSAQKNPTAFYLCASSIWGNEQFFGPGTRLTVL.

The gene calls are TRBV2 and TRBJ2-4; 7 bases line up with TRBD2. V was pared by 6 bases and J by 5 bases, with 13 bases of the junction left unmatched. This CDR3 comprises 16 residues. Germline CDR1 and CDR2: SNHLY and FYNNEI. The CDR3 DNA reads TGTGCCAGCAGCTGGGGGGGACTTGATCCCCAAAACATTCAGTACTTC. This codes for CASSWGGLDPQNIQYF.

This chain uses TRBV12-3 or TRBV12-4 with TRBJ2-7, with D uncertain. Trimming stripped 4 bases from V and 3 bases from J, with 7 bases between. This CDR3 is 12 amino acids long. The CDR3 nucleotides read TGTGCCAGCAGTTCTGGATTCTACGAGCAGTACTTC. Protein: CASSSGFYEQYF.

The CDR3 region has the DNA TGTGCCAGCAGCTTATTGGGGAACACTGAAGCTTTCTTT. Translating it yields CASSLLGNTEAFF. The chain uses TRBV7-2 and TRBJ1-1; D remains ambiguous. Germline V gene sequence: CDR1 SGHTA, CDR2 FQGNSA. This CDR3 comprises 13 residues. Trimming removed 2 bases from V and 1 base from J, with 5 bases in between.

This clone has just one count. J is TRBJ1-2 and V is TRBV28; no reliable D call. The CDR3 is made up of 13 amino acids. CDR1 MDHEN and CDR2 SYDVKM come from the germline V gene. Between the trimmed V and J ends, which lost 5 bases and 0 bases, there was a span of 7 bases. The CDR3, as DNA: TGTGCCAGCAGTCTAGTAACTAACTATGGCTACACCTTC. It encodes CASSLVTNYGYTF.

This clone was observed once. The rearrangement links TRBV5-6 to TRBJ2-5; D is uncertain. Trimming pared 4 bases from V and 5 bases from J, leaving 12 bases between. Germline V CDR1 and CDR2: SGHDT, YYEEEE. This CDR3 comprises 13 residues. The CDR3: CASSAQLRETQYF. The CDR3 bases are TGTGCCAGCAGCGCACAGCTTAGGGAGACCCAGTACTTC.

The chain links TRBV4-2 to TRBJ1-1, with a possible D match to TRBD1 (6 bases). Trimming left V 0 bases short and J 0 bases short, with 17 bases between. The length of the CDR3 is 18 residues. Germline CDR1 reads LGHNA; CDR2 reads YNFKEQ. DNA of the CDR3: TGTGCCAGCAGCCAAGATGTGGCAGGGACATATATGAACACTGAAGCTTTCTTT. Protein: CASSQDVAGTYMNTEAFF.

The chain recombines TRBV30 with TRBJ2-5, with no clear D. This CDR3 has 11 amino acids. Per the germline V gene, CDR1 is GTSNPN and CDR2 is SVGIG (reference sequence). V lost 4 bases and J lost 5, with 8 bases in between. The CDR3 DNA follows: TGTGCCTGGAACTATCGGGAGACCCAGTACTTC. It encodes CAWNYRETQYF.

V is TRBV2 and J is TRBJ2-7; D is perhaps TRBD1 (5 bases). Per germline, CDR1 SNHLY and CDR2 FYNNEI. Trimming removed 4 bases at V and 8 bases at J, with 15 bases between. This CDR3 region has 13 residues. CDR3 in DNA: TGTGCCAGCAGTGTTCAGGGTTGGATTCAGCAGTACTTC. Its protein product is CASSVQGWIQQYF. The full variable domain, in which reference TRBV2 and TRBJ2-7 provide the parts outside the CDR3, is EPEVTQTPSHQVTQMGQEVILRCVPISNHLYFYWYRQILGQKVEFLVSFYNNEISEKSEIFDDQFSVERPDGSNFTLKIRSTKLEDSAMYFCASSVQGWIQQYFGPGTRLTVT.

The genes are TRBV29-1 and TRBJ1-5; no firm D call. Germline V gives CDR1 SQVTM, CDR2 ANQGSEA. Trimming removed 4 bases from V and 4 bases from J, with 11 bases in between. This CDR3 comprises 13 residues. The CDR3 spells CSVGNSNNQPQHF. CDR3 sequence (DNA): TGCAGCGTTGGGAACAGTAATAATCAGCCCCAGCATTTT.

This clone appeared a few times. As DNA, the CDR3 is TGTGCCAGCAGCTGGACAGATAAAAATGAGCAGTTCTTC. Amino acids: CASSWTDKNEQFF. The gene calls are TRBV7-3 and TRBJ2-1, with a weak D call TRBD1 (6 bases). The CDR3 length is 13 residues. Germline CDR1 and CDR2: SGHTA and FQGTGA. Trimming removed 4 bases from V and 7 bases from J, with 11 bases in between.

The rearrangement uses TRBV10-1 and TRBJ2-1, with 7 nucleotides matching TRBD1. CDR1 is WNHNN, CDR2 SYGVQD, per germline (reference sequence). Trimming at V came to 5 bases and at J to 4 bases, leaving 8 bases not matched to a gene. This CDR3 is built from 15 residues. For the CDR3, the DNA is TGCGCCAGCAGTCCCTCGGGACAGCTTTACAATGAGCAGTTCTTC. Protein sequence: CASSPSGQLYNEQFF.